The clone carrying this TCR beta chain has only a few counts. Amplified regions were TCR beta CDR3 sequences from RNA transcripts. The HTBI primer set drove a first-round RT-PCR of the TCR CDR3. TCRdb reprocessed the multiplex PCR reads via MiXCR and lists one record per CDR3 protein. Of 300,000 or so distinct CDR3 sequences detected, approximately 15% appear once; the ten largest clones hold less than 70%. Ophthalmopathy patients had Clinical Activity Score at least 3, NOSPECS grade at least 4, duration under 3 months. Diagnostic decisions used clinical symptoms, serum thyroxine and TRAb, thyroid ultrasound and orbital computed tomography. A roughly 9.3 ml volume of fresh peripheral blood provided the PBMCs. The data were obtained in a study of T cells in Graves' hyperthyroidism and ophthalmopathy. Study as a whole: At initial diagnosis, before any treatment had begun, peripheral blood was obtained.

CDR3 length equals 16 residues. V was cut by 6 bases and J by 3 bases, with 21 bases left in between. Germline V CDR1 and CDR2: MDHEN, SYDVKM. The V and J genes are TRBV28 and TRBJ2-7; possibly TRBD1 or TRBD2 for D (5 bases each). The receptor was isolated from a woman aged 55-69 years with Graves' ophthalmopathy. The sequencing sample was made of blood. The CDR3 sequence: CASRPSSGRRNYEQYF. The CDR3 DNA reads TGTGCCAGCAGGCCTTCATCGGGACGTAGGAACTACGAGCAGTACTTC.